This is a list of T cell receptor beta chains from one sample in a study of identical twins. Each CDR3 protein gets one entry after TCRdb re-called the 5' RACE reads with MiXCR. In the table there are about 520,000 distinct CDR3 sequences, 20% to 25% of which are singletons. These data were also reused for a study on T cells expressing NK-cell markers.

Source material: CD4+ T cells sorted from blood. Receptors were obtained from a young woman in good health. CDR3s include the opening cysteine and the closing phenylalanine or tryptophan. D genes are given only for firm matches. Not every row has a clone size; where given, it reads once, few, many or a size class.

V	J	size	D	DNA	CDR3
TRBV20-1	TRBJ1-1	many	.	TGCAGTGCTAGCCGGTCAGCAAGGAACACTGAAGCTTTCTTT	CSASRSARNTEAFF
TRBV7-9	TRBJ1-6	.	.	TGTGCCAGCAGCCCTTGGGGGGGCCTCTCCTATAATTCACCCCTCCACTTT	CASSPWGGLSYNSPLHF
TRBV19	TRBJ1-5	.	.	TGTGCCAGTAGTTCTGGCAGGGGCTATCAGCCCCAGCATTTT	CASSSGRGYQPQHF
TRBV10-3	TRBJ1-5	few	.	TGTGCCATCAGTGGTACAGGGTTCAGCAATCAGCCCCAGCATTTT	CAISGTGFSNQPQHF
TRBV6-1	TRBJ1-5	.	.	TGTGCCAGCAGCTTGTTAACAGGTGGGCCCCAGCATTTT	CASSLLTGGPQHF
TRBV11-2	TRBJ2-5	.	.	TGTGCCAGCAGCTTGGGTCTCTTGGGGGCGGTTCCCCAAGAGACCCAGTACTTC	CASSLGLLGAVPQETQYF
TRBV7-6	TRBJ2-1	.	.	TGTGCCAGCAGCTTAGTTAGCGGAAACTCCTACAATGAGCAGTTCTTC	CASSLVSGNSYNEQFF
TRBV12-3/TRBV12-4	TRBJ2-1	.	TRBD1	TGTGCCAGCGGGGAGGACAGGGGCCCTTACAATGAGCAGTTCTTC	CASGEDRGPYNEQFF
TRBV4-3	TRBJ2-1	few	TRBD2	TGCGCCAGCACGATAGCGGGAGTCAATGAGCAGTTCTTC	CASTIAGVNEQFF
TRBV6-1	TRBJ1-3	few	TRBD1	TGTGCCAGCAGGGGGACAGGGAGAAACACCATATATTTT	CASRGTGRNTIYF
TRBV6-5	TRBJ2-7	many	.	TGTGCCAGCAGTTCCCCGGGACTGACGTACGAGCAGTACTTC	CASSSPGLTYEQYF
TRBV12-3/TRBV12-4	TRBJ1-2	many	.	TGTGCCAGCAGTTTTAATAACGGCGGCTACACCTTC	CASSFNNGGYTF
TRBV5-1	TRBJ2-2	.	TRBD2	TGCGCCAGCAGCCGGGCTTCTGGCGGGGGGAACACCGGGGAGCTGTTTTTT	CASSRASGGGNTGELFF
TRBV20-1	TRBJ2-1	.	TRBD2	TGCAGTGCTACTATCCGGAGGACTAGCGGGTACAATGAGCAGTTCTTC	CSATIRRTSGYNEQFF
TRBV19	TRBJ2-3	.	.	TGTGCCAGTAGTCCAGAGGGTGCAGATACGCAGTATTTT	CASSPEGADTQYF